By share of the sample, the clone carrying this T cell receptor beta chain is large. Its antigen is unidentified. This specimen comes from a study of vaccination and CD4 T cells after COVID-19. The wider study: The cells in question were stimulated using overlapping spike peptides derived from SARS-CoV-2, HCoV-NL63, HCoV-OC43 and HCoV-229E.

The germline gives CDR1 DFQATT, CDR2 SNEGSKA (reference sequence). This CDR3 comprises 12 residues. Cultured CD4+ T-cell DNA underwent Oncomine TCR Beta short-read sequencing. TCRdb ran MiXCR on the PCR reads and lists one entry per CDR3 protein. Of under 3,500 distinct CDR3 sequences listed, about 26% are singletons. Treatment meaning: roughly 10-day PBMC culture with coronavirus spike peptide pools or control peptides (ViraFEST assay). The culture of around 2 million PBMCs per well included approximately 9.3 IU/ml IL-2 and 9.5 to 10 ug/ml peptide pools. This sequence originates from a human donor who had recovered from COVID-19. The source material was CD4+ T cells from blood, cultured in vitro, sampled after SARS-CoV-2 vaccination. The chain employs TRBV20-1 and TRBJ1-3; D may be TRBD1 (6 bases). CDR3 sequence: CGVGGAGNTIYF. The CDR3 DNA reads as TGCGGGGTGGGGGGCGCTGGAAACACCATATATTTT.